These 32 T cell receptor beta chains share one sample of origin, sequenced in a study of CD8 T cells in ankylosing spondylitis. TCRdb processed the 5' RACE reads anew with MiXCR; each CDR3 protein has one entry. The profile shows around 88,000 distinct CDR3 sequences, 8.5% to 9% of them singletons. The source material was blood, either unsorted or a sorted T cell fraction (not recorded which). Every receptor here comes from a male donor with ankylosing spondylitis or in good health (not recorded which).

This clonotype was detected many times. The CDR3 protein is CASSPLPDSDEMYF. CDR3 coding DNA: TGTGCCAGCAGTCCATTACCGGACAGCGACGAAATGTACTTC. The chain couples TRBV12-3 or TRBV12-4 to TRBJ2-7; possible D gene TRBD1, 6 bases. Deletions cut 5 bases from V and 12 bases from J, with 23 bases between. CDR3 length: 14 residues.

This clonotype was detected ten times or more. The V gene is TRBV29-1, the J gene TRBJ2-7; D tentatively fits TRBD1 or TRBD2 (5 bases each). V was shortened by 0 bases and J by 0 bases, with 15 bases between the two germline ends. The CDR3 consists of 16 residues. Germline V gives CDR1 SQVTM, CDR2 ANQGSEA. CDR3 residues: CSVEDRSAGTSYEQYF. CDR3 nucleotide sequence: TGCAGCGTTGAAGACAGGTCGGCAGGGACCTCCTACGAGCAGTACTTC.

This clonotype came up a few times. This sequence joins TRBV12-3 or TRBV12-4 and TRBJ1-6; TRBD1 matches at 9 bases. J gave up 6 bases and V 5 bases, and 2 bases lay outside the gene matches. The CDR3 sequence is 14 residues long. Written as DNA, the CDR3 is TGTGCCAGCAGTAAGGACAGGGGTAATTCACCCCTCCACTTT. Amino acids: CASSKDRGNSPLHF.

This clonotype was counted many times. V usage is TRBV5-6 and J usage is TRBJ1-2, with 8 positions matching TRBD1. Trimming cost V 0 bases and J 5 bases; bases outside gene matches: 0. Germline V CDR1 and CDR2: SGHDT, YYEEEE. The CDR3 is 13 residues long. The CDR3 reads CASSLDRGYGYTF. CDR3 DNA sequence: TGTGCCAGCAGCTTGGACAGGGGGTATGGCTACACCTTC.

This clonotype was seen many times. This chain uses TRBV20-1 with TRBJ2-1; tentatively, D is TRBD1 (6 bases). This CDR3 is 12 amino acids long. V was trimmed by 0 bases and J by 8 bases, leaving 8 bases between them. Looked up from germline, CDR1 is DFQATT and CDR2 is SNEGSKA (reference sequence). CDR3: CSARDTGYEQFF. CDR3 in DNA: TGCAGTGCTAGAGACACAGGGTATGAGCAGTTCTTC.

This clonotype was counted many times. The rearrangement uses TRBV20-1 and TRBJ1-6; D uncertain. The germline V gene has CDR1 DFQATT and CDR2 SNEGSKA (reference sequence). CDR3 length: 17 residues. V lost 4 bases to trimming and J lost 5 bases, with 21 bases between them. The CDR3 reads CSAKGSGTGGDNSPLHF. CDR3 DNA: TGCAGTGCTAAGGGATCTGGTACGGGCGGGGATAATTCACCCCTCCACTTT.

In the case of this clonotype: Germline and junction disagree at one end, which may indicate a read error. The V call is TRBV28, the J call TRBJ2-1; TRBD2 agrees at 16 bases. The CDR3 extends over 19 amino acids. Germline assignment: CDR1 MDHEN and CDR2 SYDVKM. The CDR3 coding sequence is TGTGCCAGCAGTTTATGGGCCGGGACTAGCGGGGGGGCGGGGAATGGGCAGTTCTTC. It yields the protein CASSLWAGTSGGAGNGQFF.

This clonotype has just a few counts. The CDR3 DNA follows: TGTGCCAGCAGCTCCCGTAGCGGGGGGTTTAACATTCAGTACTTC. Its translation: CASSSRSGGFNIQYF. V usage is TRBV11-1 and J usage is TRBJ2-4; the match to TRBD2 covers 10 bases. In germline, CDR1 is SGHAT, CDR2 FQDESV (reference sequence). The V and J ends lost 4 bases and 7 bases, in that order; junction bases with no gene match: 7. The CDR3 length is 15 residues.

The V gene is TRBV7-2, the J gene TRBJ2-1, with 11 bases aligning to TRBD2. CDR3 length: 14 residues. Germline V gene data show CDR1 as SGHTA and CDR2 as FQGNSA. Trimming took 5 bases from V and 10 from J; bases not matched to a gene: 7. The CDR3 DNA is TGTGCCAGCAGCGTCACTAGCGGGGGACAAGAGCAGTTCTTC. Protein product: CASSVTSGGQEQFF.

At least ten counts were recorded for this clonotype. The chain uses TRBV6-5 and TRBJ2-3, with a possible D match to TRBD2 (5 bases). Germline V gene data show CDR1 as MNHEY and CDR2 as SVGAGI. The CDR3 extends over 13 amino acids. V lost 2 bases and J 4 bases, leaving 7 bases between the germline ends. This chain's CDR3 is CASSYKGADTQYF. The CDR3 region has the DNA TGTGCCAGCAGTTACAAGGGAGCAGATACGCAGTATTTT.

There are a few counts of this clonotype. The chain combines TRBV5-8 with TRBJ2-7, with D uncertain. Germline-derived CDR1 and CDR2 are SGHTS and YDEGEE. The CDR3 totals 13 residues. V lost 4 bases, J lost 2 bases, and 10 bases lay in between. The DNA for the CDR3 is TGTGCCAGCAGCCCTTTGCCCACCTACGAGCAGTACTTC. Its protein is CASSPLPTYEQYF.

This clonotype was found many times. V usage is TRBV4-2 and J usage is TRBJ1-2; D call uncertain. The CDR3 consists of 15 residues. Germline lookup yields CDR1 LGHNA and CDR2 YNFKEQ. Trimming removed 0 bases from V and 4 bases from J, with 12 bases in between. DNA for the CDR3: TGTGCCAGCAGCCAAGATATGAGGGTAGTCTATGGCTACACCTTC. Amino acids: CASSQDMRVVYGYTF.

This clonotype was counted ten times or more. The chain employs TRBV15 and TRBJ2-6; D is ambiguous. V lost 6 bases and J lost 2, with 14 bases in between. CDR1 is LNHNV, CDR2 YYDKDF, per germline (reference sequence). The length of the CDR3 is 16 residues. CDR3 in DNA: TGTGCCACCAGTCCAGGATCCAATCCTGGGGCCAACGTCCTGACTTTC. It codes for CATSPGSNPGANVLTF. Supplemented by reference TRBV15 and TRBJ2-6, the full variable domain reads DAMVIQNPRYQVTQFGKPVTLSCSQTLNHNVMYWYQQKSSQAPKLLFHYYDKDFNNEADTPDNFQSRRPNTSFCFLDIRSPGLGDTAMYLCATSPGSNPGANVLTFGAGSRLTVL.

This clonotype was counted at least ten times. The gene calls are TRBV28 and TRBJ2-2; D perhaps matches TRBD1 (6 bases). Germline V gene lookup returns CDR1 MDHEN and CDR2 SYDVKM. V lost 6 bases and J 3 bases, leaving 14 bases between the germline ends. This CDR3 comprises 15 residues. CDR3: CASRRGQTDTGELFF. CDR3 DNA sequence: TGTGCCAGCAGGCGCGGACAGACCGACACCGGGGAGCTGTTTTTT.

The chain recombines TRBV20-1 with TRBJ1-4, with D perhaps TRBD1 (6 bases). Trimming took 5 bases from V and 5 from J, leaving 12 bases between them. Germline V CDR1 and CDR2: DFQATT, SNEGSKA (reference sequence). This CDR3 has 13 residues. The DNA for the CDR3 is TGCAGTGCTCCAAGGACAGAGAATGAAAAACTGTTTTTT. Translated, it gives CSAPRTENEKLFF.

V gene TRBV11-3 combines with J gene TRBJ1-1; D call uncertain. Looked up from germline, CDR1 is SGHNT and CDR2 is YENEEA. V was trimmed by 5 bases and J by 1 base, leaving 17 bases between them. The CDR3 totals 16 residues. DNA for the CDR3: TGTGCCAGCAGCAAAAACCCCGGTGGCCCGAACACTGAAGCTTTCTTT. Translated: CASSKNPGGPNTEAFF.

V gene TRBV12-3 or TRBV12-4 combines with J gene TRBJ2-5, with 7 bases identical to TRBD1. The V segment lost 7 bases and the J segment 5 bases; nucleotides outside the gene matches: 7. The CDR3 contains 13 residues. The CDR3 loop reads CASTRGPRETQYF. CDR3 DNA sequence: TGTGCCAGCACGAGGGGGCCTAGGGAGACCCAGTACTTC.

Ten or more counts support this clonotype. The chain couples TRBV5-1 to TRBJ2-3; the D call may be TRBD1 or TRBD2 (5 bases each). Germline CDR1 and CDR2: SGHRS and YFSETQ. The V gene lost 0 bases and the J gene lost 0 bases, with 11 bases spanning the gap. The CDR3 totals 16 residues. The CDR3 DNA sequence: TGCGCCAGCAGCTTGGAGTGGGGGACCAGCACAGATACGCAGTATTTT. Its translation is CASSLEWGTSTDTQYF.

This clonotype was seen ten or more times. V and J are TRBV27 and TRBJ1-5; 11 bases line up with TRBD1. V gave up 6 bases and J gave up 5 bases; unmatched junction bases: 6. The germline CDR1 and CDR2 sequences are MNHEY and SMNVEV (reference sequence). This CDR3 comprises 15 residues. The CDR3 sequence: CASSLGQGVYQPQHF. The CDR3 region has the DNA TGTGCCAGCAGCTTGGGACAGGGGGTTTATCAGCCCCAGCATTTT.

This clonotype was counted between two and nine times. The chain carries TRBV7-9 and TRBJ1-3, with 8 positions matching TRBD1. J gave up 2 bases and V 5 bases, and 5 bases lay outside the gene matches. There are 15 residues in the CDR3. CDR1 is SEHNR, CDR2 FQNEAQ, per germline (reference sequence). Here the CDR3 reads CASSAKTGAGNTIYF. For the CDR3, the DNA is TGTGCCAGCAGCGCCAAGACAGGGGCTGGAAACACCATATATTTT. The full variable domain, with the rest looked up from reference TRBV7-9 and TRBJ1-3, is DTGVSQNPRHKITKRGQNVTFRCDPISEHNRLYWYRQTLGQGPEFLTYFQNEAQLEKSRLLSDRFSAERPKGSFSTLEIQRTEQGDSAMYLCASSAKTGAGNTIYFGEGSWLTVV.

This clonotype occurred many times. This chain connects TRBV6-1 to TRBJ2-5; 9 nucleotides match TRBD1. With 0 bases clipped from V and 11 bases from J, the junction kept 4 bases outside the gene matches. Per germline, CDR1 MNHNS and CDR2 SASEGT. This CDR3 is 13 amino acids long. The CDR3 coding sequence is TGTGCCAGCAGTGAAGCCCCCGGGACAGGGCAGTACTTC. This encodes CASSEAPGTGQYF.

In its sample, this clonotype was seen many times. This chain's CDR3 is CASSLEGQGYGYTF. The CDR3 region has the DNA TGCGCCAGCAGCTTGGAAGGACAGGGCTATGGCTACACCTTC. This chain joins TRBV5-1 and TRBJ1-2, with TRBD1 matching 8 bases. The V gene's germline CDR1 is SGHRS and CDR2 YFSETQ. The CDR3 extends over 14 amino acids. The V segment lost 0 bases and the J segment 4 bases; nucleotides outside the gene matches: 2.

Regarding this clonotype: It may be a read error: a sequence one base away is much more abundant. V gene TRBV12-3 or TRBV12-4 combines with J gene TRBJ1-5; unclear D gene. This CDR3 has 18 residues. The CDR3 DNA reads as TGTGCCAGCTGTTTAGCGCTTGGGGAATTTACTAGCAATCAGCCCCAGCATTTT. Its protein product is CASCLALGEFTSNQPQHF.

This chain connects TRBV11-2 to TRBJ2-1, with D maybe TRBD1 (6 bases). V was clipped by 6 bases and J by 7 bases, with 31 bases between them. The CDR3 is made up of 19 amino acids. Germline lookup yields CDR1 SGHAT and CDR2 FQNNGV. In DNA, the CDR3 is TGTGCCAGCAGAAAGCGTGTGGCCCGTGTGGGGTCAGGGGCTAATGAGCAGTTCTTC. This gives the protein CASRKRVARVGSGANEQFF. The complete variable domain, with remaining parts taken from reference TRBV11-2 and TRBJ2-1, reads EAGVAQSPRYKIIEKRQSVAFWCNPISGHATLYWYQQILGQGPKLLIQFQNNGVVDDSQLPKDRFSAERLKGVDSTLKIQPAKLEDSAVYLCASRKRVARVGSGANEQFFGPGTRLTVL.

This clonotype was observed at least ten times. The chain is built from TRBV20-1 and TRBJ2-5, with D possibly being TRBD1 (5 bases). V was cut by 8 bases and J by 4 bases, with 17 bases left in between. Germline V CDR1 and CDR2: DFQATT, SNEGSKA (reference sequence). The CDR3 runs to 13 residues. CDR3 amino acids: CSLRGPRTETQYF. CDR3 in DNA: TGCAGTCTTAGGGGCCCTAGAACAGAGACCCAGTACTTC.

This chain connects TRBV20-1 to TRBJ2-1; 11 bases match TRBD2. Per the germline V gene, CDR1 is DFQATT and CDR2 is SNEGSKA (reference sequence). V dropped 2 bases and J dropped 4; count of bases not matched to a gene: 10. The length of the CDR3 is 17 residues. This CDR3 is CSARSSGGALSYNEQFF. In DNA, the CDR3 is TGCAGTGCTAGAAGTAGCGGGGGGGCCTTGTCTTACAATGAGCAGTTCTTC.

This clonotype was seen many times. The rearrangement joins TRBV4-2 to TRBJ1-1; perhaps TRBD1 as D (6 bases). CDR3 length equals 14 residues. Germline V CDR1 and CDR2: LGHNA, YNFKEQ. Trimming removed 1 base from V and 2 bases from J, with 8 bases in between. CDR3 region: CASSQGQVNTEAFF. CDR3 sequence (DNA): TGTGCCAGCAGCCAAGGACAGGTTAACACTGAAGCTTTCTTT.

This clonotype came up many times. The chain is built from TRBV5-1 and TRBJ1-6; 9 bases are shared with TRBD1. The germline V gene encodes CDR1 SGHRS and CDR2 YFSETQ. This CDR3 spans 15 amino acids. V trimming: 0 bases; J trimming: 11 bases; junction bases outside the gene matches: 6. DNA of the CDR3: TGCGCCAGCAGCTTGGAGACAGGGGGTTCGACACCCCTCCACTTT. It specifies CASSLETGGSTPLHF.

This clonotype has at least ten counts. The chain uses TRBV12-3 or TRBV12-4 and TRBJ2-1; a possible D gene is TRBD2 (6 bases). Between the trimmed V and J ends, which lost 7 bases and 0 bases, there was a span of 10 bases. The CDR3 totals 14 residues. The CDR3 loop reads CASNPGLSYNEQFF. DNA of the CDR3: TGTGCCAGCAACCCGGGACTCTCCTACAATGAGCAGTTCTTC.

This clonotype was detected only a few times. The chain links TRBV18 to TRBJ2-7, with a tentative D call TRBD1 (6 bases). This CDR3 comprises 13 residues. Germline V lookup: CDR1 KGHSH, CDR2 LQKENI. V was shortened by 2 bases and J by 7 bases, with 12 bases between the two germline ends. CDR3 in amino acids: CASSPSRGEEQYF. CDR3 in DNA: TGTGCCAGCTCACCAAGCAGGGGTGAAGAGCAGTACTTC.

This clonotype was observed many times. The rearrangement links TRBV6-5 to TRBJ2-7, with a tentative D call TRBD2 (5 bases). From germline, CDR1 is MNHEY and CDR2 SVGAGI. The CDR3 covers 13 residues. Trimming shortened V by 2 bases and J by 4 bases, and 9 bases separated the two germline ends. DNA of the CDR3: TGTGCCAGCAGTTACACCGGAGGTTACGAGCAGTACTTC. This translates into CASSYTGGYEQYF.

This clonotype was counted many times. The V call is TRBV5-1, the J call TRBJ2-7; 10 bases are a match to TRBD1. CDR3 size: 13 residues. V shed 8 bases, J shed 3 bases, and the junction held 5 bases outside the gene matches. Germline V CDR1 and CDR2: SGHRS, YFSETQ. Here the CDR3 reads CARGQGRSYEQYF. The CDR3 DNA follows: TGCGCCAGGGGACAGGGGAGAAGCTACGAGCAGTACTTC. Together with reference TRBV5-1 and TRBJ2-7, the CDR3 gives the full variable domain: KAGVTQTPRYLIKTRGQQVTLSCSPISGHRSVSWYQQTPGQGLQFLFEYFSETQRNKGNFPGRFSGRQFSNSRSEMNVSTLELGDSALYLCARGQGRSYEQYFGPGTRLTVT.